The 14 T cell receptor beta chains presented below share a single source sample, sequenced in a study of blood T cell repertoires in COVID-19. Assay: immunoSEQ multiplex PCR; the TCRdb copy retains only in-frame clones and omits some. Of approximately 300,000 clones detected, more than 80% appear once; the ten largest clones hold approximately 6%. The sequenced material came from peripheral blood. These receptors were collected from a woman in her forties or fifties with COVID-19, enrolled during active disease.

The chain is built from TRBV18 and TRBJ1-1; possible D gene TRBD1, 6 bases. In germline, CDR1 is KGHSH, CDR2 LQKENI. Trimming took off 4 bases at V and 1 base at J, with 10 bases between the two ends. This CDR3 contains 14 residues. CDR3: CASSLGTQNTEAFF. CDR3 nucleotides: TGTGCCAGCTCACTCGGGACACAGAACACTGAAGCTTTCTTT.

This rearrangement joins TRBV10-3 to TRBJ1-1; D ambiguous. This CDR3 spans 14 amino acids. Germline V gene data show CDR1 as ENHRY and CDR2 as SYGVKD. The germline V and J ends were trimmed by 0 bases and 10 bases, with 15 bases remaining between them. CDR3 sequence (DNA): TGTGCCATCAGTGAGTCCCCGACACGTCTGGGAGCTTTCTTT. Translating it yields CAISESPTRLGAFF.

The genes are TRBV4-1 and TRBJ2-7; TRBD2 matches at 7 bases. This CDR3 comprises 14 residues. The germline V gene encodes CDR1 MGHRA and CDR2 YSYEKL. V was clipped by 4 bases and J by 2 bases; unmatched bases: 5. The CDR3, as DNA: TGCGCCAGCAGCCTTTTAGCGGGCACCTACGAGCAGTACTTC. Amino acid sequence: CASSLLAGTYEQYF.

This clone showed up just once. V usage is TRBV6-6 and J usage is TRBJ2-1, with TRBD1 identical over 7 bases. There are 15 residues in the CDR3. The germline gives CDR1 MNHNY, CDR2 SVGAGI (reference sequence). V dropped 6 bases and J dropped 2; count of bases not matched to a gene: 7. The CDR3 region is CASRFRDSTYNEQFF. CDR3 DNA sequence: TGTGCCAGCAGGTTCCGGGACAGCACCTACAATGAGCAGTTCTTC.

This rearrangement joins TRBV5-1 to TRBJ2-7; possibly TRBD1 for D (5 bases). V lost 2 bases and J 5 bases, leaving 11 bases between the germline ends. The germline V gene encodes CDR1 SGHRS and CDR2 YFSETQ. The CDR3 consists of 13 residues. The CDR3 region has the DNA TGCGCCAGCAGCTTCTATCCAGGGAACGAGCAGTACTTC. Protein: CASSFYPGNEQYF.

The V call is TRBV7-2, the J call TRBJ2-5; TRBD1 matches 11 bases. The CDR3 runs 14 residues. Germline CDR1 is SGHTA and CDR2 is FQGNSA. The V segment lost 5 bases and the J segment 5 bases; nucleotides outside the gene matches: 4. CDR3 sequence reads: CASSRDRGWETQYF. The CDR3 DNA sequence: TGTGCCAGCAGCCGGGACAGGGGGTGGGAGACCCAGTACTTC.

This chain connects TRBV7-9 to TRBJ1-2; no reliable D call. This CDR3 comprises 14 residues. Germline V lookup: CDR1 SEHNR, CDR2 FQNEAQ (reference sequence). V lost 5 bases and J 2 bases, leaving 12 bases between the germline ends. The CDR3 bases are TGTGCCAGCAGCACTAGTAAGCGGAACTATGGCTACACCTTC. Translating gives CASSTSKRNYGYTF.

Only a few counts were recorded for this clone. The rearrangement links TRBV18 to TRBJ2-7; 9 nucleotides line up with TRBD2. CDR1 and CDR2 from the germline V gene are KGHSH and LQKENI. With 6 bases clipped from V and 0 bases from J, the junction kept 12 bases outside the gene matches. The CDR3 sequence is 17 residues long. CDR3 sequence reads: CASSRTSAQGGSYEQYF. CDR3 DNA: TGTGCCAGCTCCAGGACTAGCGCCCAAGGGGGCTCCTACGAGCAGTACTTC. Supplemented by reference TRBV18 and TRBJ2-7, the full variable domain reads NAGVMQNPRHLVRRRGQEARLRCSPMKGHSHVYWYRQLPEEGLKFMVYLQKENIIDESGMPKERFSAEFPKEGPSILRIQQVVRGDSAAYFCASSRTSAQGGSYEQYFGPGTRLTVT.

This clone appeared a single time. CDR3 in DNA: TGTGCCAGCAGGCACCGGGGGGAAGAGACCCAGTACTTC. Residues: CASRHRGEETQYF. V and J are TRBV3-1 (or the pseudogene TRBV3-2) and TRBJ2-5; 7 bases are a match to TRBD2. The CDR3 spans 13 residues. V shed 6 bases and J 3 bases; nucleotides not matched to a gene: 4. From germline, CDR1 is LGHDT and CDR2 YNNKEL (reference sequence).

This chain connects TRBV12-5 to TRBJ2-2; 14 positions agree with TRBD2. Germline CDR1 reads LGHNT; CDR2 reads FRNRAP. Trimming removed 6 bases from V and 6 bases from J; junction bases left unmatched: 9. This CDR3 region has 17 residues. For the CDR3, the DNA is TGTGCTAGTGGCATCGGGACTAGCGGGAGTCGTTCCGGGGAGCTGTTTTTT. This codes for CASGIGTSGSRSGELFF.

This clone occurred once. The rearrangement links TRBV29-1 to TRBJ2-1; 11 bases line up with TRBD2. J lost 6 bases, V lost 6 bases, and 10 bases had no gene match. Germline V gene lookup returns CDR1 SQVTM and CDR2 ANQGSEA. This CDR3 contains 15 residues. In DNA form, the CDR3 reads TGCAGCGTCGCGAACCTAGCGGGAGGACGCAATGAGCAGTTCTTC. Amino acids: CSVANLAGGRNEQFF.

For the CDR3, the DNA is TGTGCCAGCAGACCGAGGGTATCTATTCAGCCCCAGCATTTT. The encoded protein is CASRPRVSIQPQHF. This sequence joins TRBV6-6 and TRBJ1-5, with D uncertain. The CDR3 runs to 14 residues. Germline CDR1 MNHNY, CDR2 SVGAGI (reference sequence). V gave up 6 bases and J gave up 6 bases, with 15 bases separating them.

As DNA, the CDR3 is TGTGCCAGCAGCCAAGTATCGACTTACGCGGGGTATTCCTACGAGCAGTACTTC. Its translation is CASSQVSTYAGYSYEQYF. V is TRBV14 and J is TRBJ2-7; TRBD2 might be the D (6 bases). V gave up 1 base and J gave up 1 base, with 20 bases separating them. Germline assignment: CDR1 SGHDN and CDR2 FVKESK. The CDR3 covers 18 residues.

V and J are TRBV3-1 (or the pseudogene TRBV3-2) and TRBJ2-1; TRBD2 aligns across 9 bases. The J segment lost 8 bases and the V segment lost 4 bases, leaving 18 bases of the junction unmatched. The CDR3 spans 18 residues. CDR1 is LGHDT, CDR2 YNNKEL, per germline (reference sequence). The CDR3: CASSPRRLAAWSLDEQFF. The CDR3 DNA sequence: TGTGCCAGCAGCCCTCGTAGACTAGCGGCCTGGTCATTGGATGAGCAGTTCTTC.